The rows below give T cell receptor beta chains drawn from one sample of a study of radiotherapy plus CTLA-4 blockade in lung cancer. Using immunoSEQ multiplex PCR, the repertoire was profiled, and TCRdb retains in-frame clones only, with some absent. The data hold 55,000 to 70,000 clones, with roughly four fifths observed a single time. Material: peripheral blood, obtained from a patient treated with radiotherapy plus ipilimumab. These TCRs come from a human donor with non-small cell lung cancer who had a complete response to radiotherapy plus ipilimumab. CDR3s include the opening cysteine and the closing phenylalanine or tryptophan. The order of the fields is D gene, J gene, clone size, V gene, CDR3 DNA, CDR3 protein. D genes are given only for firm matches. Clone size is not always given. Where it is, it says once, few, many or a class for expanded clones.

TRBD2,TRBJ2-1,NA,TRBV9,TGTGCCAGCACCACGGGGGGAAGCTCCTACAATGAGCAGTTCTTC,CASTTGGSSYNEQFF
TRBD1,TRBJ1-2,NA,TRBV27,TGTGCCAGCAGTTACGACAGGGAACGAGGCTACACCTTC,CASSYDRERGYTF
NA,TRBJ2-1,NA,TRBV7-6,TGTGCCAGCAGCCCCCTTCCGGACGGGGTAAGAGAAGGGTACAATGAGCAGTTCTTC,CASSPLPDGVREGYNEQFF
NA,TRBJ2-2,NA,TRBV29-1,TGCAGCGTGGGGGCGAGTAGGGCCGGGGAGCTGTTTTTT,CSVGASRAGELFF
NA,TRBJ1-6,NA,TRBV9,TGTGCCAGCAGCGTACCCGAGACCGACAGCTCCTATAATTCACCCCTCCACTTT,CASSVPETDSSYNSPLHF
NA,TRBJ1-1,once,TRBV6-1,TGTGCCAGCAGTGAAGGCCCGGGATGGGGCACTGAAGCTTTCTTT,CASSEGPGWGTEAFF
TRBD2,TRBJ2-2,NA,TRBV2,TGTGCCAGCAGTGAGCGGGGGGGCGACACCGGGGAGCTGTTTTTT,CASSERGGDTGELFF
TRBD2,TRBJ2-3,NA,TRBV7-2,TGTGCCAGCAGCCCTAGACGGGGACTAGCGAAGGGTACGCAGTATTTT,CASSPRRGLAKGTQYF
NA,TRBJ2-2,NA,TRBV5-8,TGTGCCAGCAGTTACGACTCGAGTACCGGGGAGCTGTTTTTT,CASSYDSSTGELFF
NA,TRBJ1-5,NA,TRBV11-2,TGTGCCAGCAGCTTAGGCGATAGACAGCCCCAGCATTTT,CASSLGDRQPQHF
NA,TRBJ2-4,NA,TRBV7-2,TGTGCCAGCAGCTTAGAATATGGACTGGGCAAAAACATTCAGTACTTC,CASSLEYGLGKNIQYF
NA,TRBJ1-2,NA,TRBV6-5,TGTGCCAGCAGTTACTCGCTGGGCCGCCGGGGTGGCTACACCTTC,CASSYSLGRRGGYTF
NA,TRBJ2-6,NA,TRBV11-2,TGTGCCAGCAGCTTACCCTACAGGGTACGGGGTGGGGCCAACGTCCTGACTTTC,CASSLPYRVRGGANVLTF
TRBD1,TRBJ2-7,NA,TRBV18,TGTGCCAGCTCACCAAGGGACAGGGGGTACGAGCAGTACTTC,CASSPRDRGYEQYF
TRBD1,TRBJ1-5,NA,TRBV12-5,TGTGCTAGTGGTTCCCCGTCCCGGGACAGTTTCAATCAGCCCCAGCATTTT,CASGSPSRDSFNQPQHF
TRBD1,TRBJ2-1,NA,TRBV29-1,TGCAGCACCCTGACGGACAGGGCGAATGAGCAGTTCTTC,CSTLTDRANEQFF
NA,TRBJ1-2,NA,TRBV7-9,TGTGCCAGCAGCTCAGGACAGAACTATGGCTACACCTTC,CASSSGQNYGYTF
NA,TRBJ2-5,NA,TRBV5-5,TGTGCCAGCAGCTTTCTCTGGACAGGAGGGGAGACCCAGTACTTC,CASSFLWTGGETQYF
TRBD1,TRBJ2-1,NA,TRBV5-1,TGCGCCAGCAGCTTGGACGGGCTAGGGGGCATTGAGCAGTTCTTC,CASSLDGLGGIEQFF
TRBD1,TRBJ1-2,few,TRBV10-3,TGTGCCACTGCCGGCACACAGGGGAACTATGGCTACACCTTC,CATAGTQGNYGYTF
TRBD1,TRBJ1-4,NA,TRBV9,TGTGCCAGCAGCGCCTACGGGACAGGGGGTGAAAAACTGTTTTTT,CASSAYGTGGEKLFF
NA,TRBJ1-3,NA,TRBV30,TGTGCCTGGAGTGTACCGTCAGGGCGAGGAAACACCATATATTTT,CAWSVPSGRGNTIYF
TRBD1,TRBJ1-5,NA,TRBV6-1,TGTGCCAGCAGTAAAGGACAGGGGAATCAGCCCCAGCATTTT,CASSKGQGNQPQHF
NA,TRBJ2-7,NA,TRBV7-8,TGTGCCAGCAGCGCAGTGGTGTCCTCCTACGAGCAGTACTTC,CASSAVVSSYEQYF
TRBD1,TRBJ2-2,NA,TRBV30,TGTGCCTGGACCGGGACAGCGAACACCGGGGAGCTGTTTTTT,CAWTGTANTGELFF
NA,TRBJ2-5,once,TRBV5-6,TGTGCCAGCAGCTTACCCCAGGGGAAACCAGAGACCCAGTACTTC,CASSLPQGKPETQYF
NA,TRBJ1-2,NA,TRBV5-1,TGCGCCAGCAGCCTGGACGCACTTGGCTATGGCTACACCTTC,CASSLDALGYGYTF
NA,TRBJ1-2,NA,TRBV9,TGTGCCAGCAGCGTAGATGAGGTGGGTGGCTACACCTTC,CASSVDEVGGYTF
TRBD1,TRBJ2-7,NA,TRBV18,TGTGCCAGCTCACCCTCCGGGACAGCCTACGAGCAGTACTTC,CASSPSGTAYEQYF
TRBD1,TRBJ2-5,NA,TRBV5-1,TGCGCCAGCGGCTCCGGGACAGAACAAGAGACCCAGTACTTC,CASGSGTEQETQYF
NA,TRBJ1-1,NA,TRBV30,TGTGCCTGGAGTCCAGGGAGGAGCACTGAAGCTTTCTTT,CAWSPGRSTEAFF
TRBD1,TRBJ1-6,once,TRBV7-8,TGTGCCAGCAGCTTAAGGATGACAGGGTCCCATTCACCCCTCCACTTT,CASSLRMTGSHSPLHF
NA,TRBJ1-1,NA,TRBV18,TGTGCCAGCTCACCACCCGGGGGTGGAATGAACACTGAAGCTTTCTTT,CASSPPGGGMNTEAFF
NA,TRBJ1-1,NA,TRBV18,TGTGCCAGCTCACCAGGGTCCAGGGCTGAAGCTTTCTTT,CASSPGSRAEAFF
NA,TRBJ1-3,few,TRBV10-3,TGTGCCATCAAGGGGACTGCTGGAAACACCATATATTTT,CAIKGTAGNTIYF
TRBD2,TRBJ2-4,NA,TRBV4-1,TGCGCCAGCAGCCAAGAGGGTCAGCGGGAGGGCCTATGGTCCAAAAACATTCAGTACTTC,CASSQEGQREGLWSKNIQYF
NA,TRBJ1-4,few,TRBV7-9,TGTGCCAGCAGCTTCCCGACGCAAAGGGAGGAAAAACTGTTTTTT,CASSFPTQREEKLFF
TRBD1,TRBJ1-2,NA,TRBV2,TGTGCCAGCAGAGCTAGACAGGGGGCGAACATAGACTACACCTTC,CASRARQGANIDYTF
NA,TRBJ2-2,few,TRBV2,TGTGCCAGCAAAGAGGGCAGGTCCGGGGAGCTGTTTTTT,CASKEGRSGELFF
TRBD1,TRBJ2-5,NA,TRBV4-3,TGCGCCAGCAGCCAAGATCGAACAGGGGGGGAGACCCAGTACTTC,CASSQDRTGGETQYF
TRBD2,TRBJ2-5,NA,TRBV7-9,TGTGCCAGCAGCTTAGGGGGACTAGCGGAACAAGAGACCCAGTACTTC,CASSLGGLAEQETQYF
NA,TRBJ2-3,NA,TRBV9,TGTGCCAGCAGCGTAGAACTAGCCGCCTCAAATACGCAGTATTTT,CASSVELAASNTQYF
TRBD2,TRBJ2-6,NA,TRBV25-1,TGTGCCAGCAGTCCCGGGAGGGTTATCGATGGGGCCAACGTCCTGACTTTC,CASSPGRVIDGANVLTF
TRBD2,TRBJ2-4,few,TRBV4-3,TGCGCCAGCAGCCAAGATAGACTAGCGGGATTTCTGTACTTC,CASSQDRLAGFLYF
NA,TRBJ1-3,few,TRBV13,TGTGCCAGCACCCAGGGTGCAACTAGAAACACCATATATTTT,CASTQGATRNTIYF
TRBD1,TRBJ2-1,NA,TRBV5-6,TGTGCCAGCAGCGCCGAAGGCAGGGGGACGCTCCCGGTGTTCTTC,CASSAEGRGTLPVFF
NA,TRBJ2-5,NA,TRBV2,TGTGCCAGCAGTGATGGGGACACTCCGGCGGAGACCCAATACTTC,CASSDGDTPAETQYF
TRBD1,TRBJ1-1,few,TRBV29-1,TGCAGCGTTCTGGGACAGTACGAAGCTTTCTTT,CSVLGQYEAFF
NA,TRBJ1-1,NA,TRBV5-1,TGCGCCAGCAGCTTGGATCTACAGATGAACACTGAAGCTTTCTTT,CASSLDLQMNTEAFF
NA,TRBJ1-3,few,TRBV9,TGTGCCAGCAGCGTAGGGCCCGGGACAACCTCTGGAAACACCATATATTTT,CASSVGPGTTSGNTIYF
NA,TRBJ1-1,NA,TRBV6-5,TGTGCCAGCAGTTACAGGGGGAACACTGAAGCTTTCTTT,CASSYRGNTEAFF